This passage covers 13 T cell receptor beta chains from one sample sequenced in a study of OX40 agonist ivuxolimab in advanced cancers. Assay: immunoSEQ multiplex PCR; the TCRdb copy retains only in-frame clones and omits some. The table records more than 60,000 clones, around nine tenths of them present only once. Sequenced material: CD4+ or CD8+ T cells sorted from blood, taken in a trial of the OX40 agonist ivuxolimab. The receptors here all came from an adult with an advanced solid tumor such as melanoma, head and neck, liver or kidney cancer.

V gene TRBV15 combines with J gene TRBJ1-5, with a tentative D call TRBD1 (5 bases). Germline assignment: CDR1 LNHNV and CDR2 YYDKDF (reference sequence). Trimming took 5 bases from V and 1 from J, leaving 9 bases between them. The CDR3 consists of 14 residues. CDR3 bases: TGTGCCACCAGCGAAGGGGCAAGCAATCAGCCCCAGCATTTT. This codes for CATSEGASNQPQHF.

The gene calls are TRBV28 and TRBJ2-1; 11 bases are shared with TRBD2. Germline assignment: CDR1 MDHEN and CDR2 SYDVKM. The CDR3 sequence is 15 residues long. The J segment lost 0 bases and the V segment lost 6 bases, leaving 1 base of the junction unmatched. CDR3 residues: CASSTSGSSYNEQFF. The CDR3 bases are TGTGCCAGCAGCACTAGCGGGAGCTCCTACAATGAGCAGTTCTTC.

The chain joins TRBV7-7 to TRBJ2-5; D is ambiguous. V lost 1 base and J 3 bases, leaving 9 bases between the germline ends. CDR3 size: 14 residues. Germline V gene sequence: CDR1 SSHAT, CDR2 FNYEAQ (reference sequence). The CDR3 DNA reads TGTGCCAGCAGCTTAGGGAGAAGAGAAGAGACCCAGTACTTC. It codes for CASSLGRREETQYF.

The chain uses TRBV7-6 and TRBJ2-7; maybe TRBD2 (5 bases). The CDR3 has 17 amino acids. V lost 1 base to trimming and J lost 1 base, with 17 bases between them. Germline CDR1 and CDR2: SGHVS and FNYEAQ. The DNA of the CDR3 is TGTGCCAGCAGCTTAGTCCCCGGCGGAGAGGGTTCCTACGAGCAGTACTTC. Protein: CASSLVPGGEGSYEQYF. Together with reference TRBV7-6 and TRBJ2-7, the CDR3 gives the full variable domain: GAGVSQSPRYKVTKRGQDVALRCDPISGHVSLYWYRQALGQGPEFLTYFNYEAQQDKSGLPNDRFSAERPEGSISTLTIQRTEQRDSAMYRCASSLVPGGEGSYEQYFGPGTRLTVT.

The count of this clone is one. The chain combines TRBV19 with TRBJ1-1; D unclear. Germline loops: CDR1 LNHDA, CDR2 SQIVND (reference sequence). V was trimmed by 4 bases and J by 5 bases, leaving 14 bases between them. The CDR3 runs to 14 residues. The CDR3 region is CASSSAVGKTEAFF. The CDR3 coding sequence is TGTGCCAGTAGTAGTGCCGTGGGGAAAACTGAAGCTTTCTTT.

The chain combines TRBV5-1 with TRBJ2-7, with 8 bases matching TRBD2. Germline loops: CDR1 SGHRS, CDR2 YFSETQ. The CDR3 consists of 14 residues. Trimming removed 9 bases from V and 7 bases from J; junction bases left unmatched: 15. CDR3 bases: TGCGCCACCCGGAGAACTAGCGGTCCGGGGGAGCAGTACTTC. This gives the protein CATRRTSGPGEQYF. The whole variable domain, filled in from reference TRBV5-1 and TRBJ2-7, reads KAGVTQTPRYLIKTRGQQVTLSCSPISGHRSVSWYQQTPGQGLQFLFEYFSETQRNKGNFPGRFSGRQFSNSRSEMNVSTLELGDSALYLCATRRTSGPGEQYFGPGTRLTVT.

This chain joins TRBV9 and TRBJ2-2; D unclear. Germline V lookup: CDR1 SGDLS, CDR2 YYNGEE. The CDR3 covers 16 residues. V gave up 4 bases and J gave up 3 bases, with 16 bases separating them. The CDR3 DNA reads TGTGCCAGCAGCCCCCAGATAGAAAGAGACACCGGGGAGCTGTTTTTT. Encoded protein: CASSPQIERDTGELFF. The whole variable domain, filled in from reference TRBV9 and TRBJ2-2, reads DSGVTQTPKHLITATGQRVTLRCSPRSGDLSVYWYQQSLDQGLQFLIQYYNGEERAKGNILERFSAQQFPDLHSELNLSSLELGDSALYFCASSPQIERDTGELFFGEGSRLTVL.

V is TRBV7-9 and J is TRBJ2-1, with D hard to call. The CDR3 loop spans 12 amino acids. V lost 5 bases to trimming and J lost 9 bases, with 11 bases between them. Germline CDR1 reads SEHNR; CDR2 reads FQNEAQ (reference sequence). CDR3 in amino acids: CASSPALGEQFF. The DNA of the CDR3 is TGTGCCAGCAGCCCCGCCCTGGGTGAGCAGTTCTTC.

The rearrangement joins TRBV2 to TRBJ2-7; TRBD2 matches at 7 bases. V shed 8 bases, J shed 3 bases, and the junction held 13 bases outside the gene matches. CDR1 is SNHLY and CDR2 is FYNNEI in the germline V gene. This CDR3 region has 15 residues. The CDR3 protein is CASASGSGGVYEQYF. CDR3 coding DNA: TGTGCCAGCGCAAGTGGGTCGGGAGGAGTCTACGAGCAGTACTTC.

The chain links TRBV11-2 to TRBJ2-5; TRBD2 matches 7 bases. Germline CDR1 reads SGHAT; CDR2 reads FQNNGV. CDR3 size: 14 residues. V dropped 1 base and J dropped 9; count of bases not matched to a gene: 8. CDR3 loop: CASSLAGGAWAQYF. CDR3 nucleotide sequence: TGTGCCAGCAGCTTAGCGGGGGGTGCCTGGGCCCAGTACTTC.

The V and J genes are TRBV6-5 and TRBJ2-7; possible D gene TRBD1, 6 bases. CDR1 and CDR2 from the germline V gene are MNHEY and SVGAGI. The CDR3 is 12 amino acids. Trimming took 10 bases from V and 1 from J, leaving 11 bases between them. This CDR3 reads CATQGLSYEQYF. The CDR3 nucleotides are TGTGCCACCCAGGGGCTGTCCTACGAGCAGTACTTC.

This chain connects TRBV18 to TRBJ1-1; 7 positions agree with TRBD1. The CDR3 consists of 14 residues. The J segment lost 7 bases and the V segment lost 0 bases, leaving 5 bases of the junction unmatched. Germline lookup yields CDR1 KGHSH and CDR2 LQKENI. This CDR3 is CASSPPNRGGEAFF. The CDR3 nucleotides are TGTGCCAGCTCACCACCGAACAGGGGCGGTGAAGCTTTCTTT.

The V call is TRBV19, the J call TRBJ1-1, with D possibly TRBD1 on 6 matching bases. V was pared by 7 bases and J by 3 bases, with 12 bases between. Germline CDR1 reads LNHDA; CDR2 reads SQIVND (reference sequence). CDR3 length: 13 residues. CDR3 nucleotide sequence: TGTGCCAGTACCCGGCAGGGGCACACTGAAGCTTTCTTT. Translation: CASTRQGHTEAFF.